The clone carrying this TCR beta chain was detected a few times. The antigen is unknown. Here immunoSEQ multiplex PCR was the method, and the copy in TCRdb shows in-frame clones only, minus some. Altogether some 70,000 clones are present, approximately 85% being singletons, with the ten largest covering approximately 5.4%. Losses at the gene ends were 3 bases for V and 4 bases for J; bases not matched to a gene: 9. Germline values: CDR1 SNHLY, CDR2 FYNNEI. The CDR3 totals 15 residues. This sample was included in a study of T cell responses to AZD1222 COVID-19 vaccine. Broader study findings: The donor cohort was predominantly white British with a female majority, and clonal diversity may have been underestimated. A reported finding is that nearly half of spike-specific TCRs target unmutated variant regions.

V and J are TRBV2 and TRBJ2-7; TRBD1 matches 7 bases. The sequences come from peripheral blood, collected on day 0 of AZD1222 vaccination. The TCR originated in an adult in good health. The chain's CDR3 is CASSDQRQGPYEQYF. The CDR3 coding sequence is TGTGCCAGCAGTGATCAACGACAGGGACCTTACGAGCAGTACTTC.